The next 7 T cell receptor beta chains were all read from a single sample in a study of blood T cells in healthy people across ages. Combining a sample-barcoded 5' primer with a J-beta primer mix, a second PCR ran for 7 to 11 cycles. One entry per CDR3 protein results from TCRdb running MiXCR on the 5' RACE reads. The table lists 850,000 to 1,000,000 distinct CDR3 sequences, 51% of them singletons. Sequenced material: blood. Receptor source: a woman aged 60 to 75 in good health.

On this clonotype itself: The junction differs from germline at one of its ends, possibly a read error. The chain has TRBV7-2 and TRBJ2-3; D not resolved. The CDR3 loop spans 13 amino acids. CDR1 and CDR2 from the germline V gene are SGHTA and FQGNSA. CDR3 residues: CASSLGAPETQYF. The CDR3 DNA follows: TGTGCCAGCAGCTTAGGAGCCCCAGAGACGCAGTATTTT.

This CDR3 reads CASSELATPEQFF. CDR3 coding DNA: TGTGCCAGCAGTGAACTAGCGACCCCTGAGCAGTTCTTC. The V gene is TRBV6-1, the J gene TRBJ2-1, with D maybe TRBD2 (6 bases). V was clipped by 2 bases and J by 9 bases, with 11 bases between them. The germline V gene encodes CDR1 MNHNS and CDR2 SASEGT. The CDR3 length is 13 residues.

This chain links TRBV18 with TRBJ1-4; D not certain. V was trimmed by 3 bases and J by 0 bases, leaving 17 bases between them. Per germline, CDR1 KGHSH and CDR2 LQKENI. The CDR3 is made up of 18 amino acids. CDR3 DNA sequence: TGTGCCAGCTCACCGGTGAGGACCGCTAAAACAACTAATGAAAAACTGTTTTTT. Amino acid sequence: CASSPVRTAKTTNEKLFF.

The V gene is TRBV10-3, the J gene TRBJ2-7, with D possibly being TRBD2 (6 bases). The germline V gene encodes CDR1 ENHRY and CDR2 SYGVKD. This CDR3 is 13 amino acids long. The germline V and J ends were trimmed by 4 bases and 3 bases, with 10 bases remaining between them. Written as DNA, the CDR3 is TGTGCCATCAGTGGCGGGATTCTCTACGAGCAGTACTTC. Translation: CAISGGILYEQYF.

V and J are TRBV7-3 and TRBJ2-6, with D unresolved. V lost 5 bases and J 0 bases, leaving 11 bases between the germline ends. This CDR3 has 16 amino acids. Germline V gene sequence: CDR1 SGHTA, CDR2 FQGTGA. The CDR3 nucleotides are TGTGCCAGCAGCCCGTACAGTGTCTCTGGGGCCAACGTCCTGACTTTC. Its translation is CASSPYSVSGANVLTF.

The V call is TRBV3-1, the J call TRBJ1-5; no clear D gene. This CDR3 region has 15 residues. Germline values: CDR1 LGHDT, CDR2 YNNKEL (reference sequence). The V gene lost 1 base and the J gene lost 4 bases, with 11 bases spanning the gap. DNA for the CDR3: TGTGCCAGCAGCCAAGGGTTCCCGGAAAATCAGCCCCAGCATTTT. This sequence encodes CASSQGFPENQPQHF. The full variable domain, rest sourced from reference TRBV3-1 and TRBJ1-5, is DTAVSQTPKYLVTQMGNDKSIKCEQNLGHDTMYWYKQDSKKFLKIMFSYNNKELIINETVPNRFSPKSPDKAHLNLHINSLELGDSAVYFCASSQGFPENQPQHFGDGTRLSIL.

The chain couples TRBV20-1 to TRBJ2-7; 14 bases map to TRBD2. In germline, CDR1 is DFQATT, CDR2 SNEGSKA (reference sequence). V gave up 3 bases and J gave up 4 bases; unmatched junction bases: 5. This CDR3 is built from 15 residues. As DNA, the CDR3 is TGCAGTGCTAGGGGGACTAGCGGGAGAAGATACGAGCAGTACTTC. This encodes CSARGTSGRRYEQYF.